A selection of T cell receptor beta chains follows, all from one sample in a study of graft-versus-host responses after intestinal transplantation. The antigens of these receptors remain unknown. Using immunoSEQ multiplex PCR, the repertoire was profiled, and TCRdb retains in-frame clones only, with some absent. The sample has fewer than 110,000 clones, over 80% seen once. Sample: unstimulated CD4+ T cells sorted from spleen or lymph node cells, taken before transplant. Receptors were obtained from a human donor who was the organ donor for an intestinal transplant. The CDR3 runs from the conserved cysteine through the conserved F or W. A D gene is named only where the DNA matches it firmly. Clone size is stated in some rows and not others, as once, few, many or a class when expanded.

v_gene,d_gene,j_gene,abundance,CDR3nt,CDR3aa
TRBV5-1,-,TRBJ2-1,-,TGCGCCAGCAGCTCCGGACAGAATTACAATGAGCAGTTCTTC,CASSSGQNYNEQFF
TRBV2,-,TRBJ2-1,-,TGTGCCAGCAGTGAAGATGCAGGATCCTACAATGAGCAGTTCTTC,CASSEDAGSYNEQFF
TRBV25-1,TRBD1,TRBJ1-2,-,TGTGCCAGCAGTGAATATGCAGGGGGCTATGGCTACACCTTC,CASSEYAGGYGYTF
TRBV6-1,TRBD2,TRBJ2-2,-,TGTGCCAGCAGTGTGACTAGCGGATACACCGGGGAGCTGTTTTTT,CASSVTSGYTGELFF
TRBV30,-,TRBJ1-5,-,TGTGCCTGGACGGGGCAGGGAGGTCAGCCCCAGCATTTT,CAWTGQGGQPQHF
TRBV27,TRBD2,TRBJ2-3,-,TGTGCCAGCAGCAATCGCCCGGGACTAGCGTTAGATACGCAGTATTTT,CASSNRPGLALDTQYF
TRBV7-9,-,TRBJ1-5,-,TGTGCCAGCAGCTTAGGTGTTGCTCAGCCCCAGCATTTT,CASSLGVAQPQHF
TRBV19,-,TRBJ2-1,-,TGTGCCAGTAGGATCGTCCGCTGGGGGGCTGTACCCCCCTACAATGAGCAGTTCTTC,CASRIVRWGAVPPYNEQFF
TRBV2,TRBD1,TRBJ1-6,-,TGTGCCAGCAGGGCACAGGGGGAAGGTTCACCCCTCCACTTT,CASRAQGEGSPLHF
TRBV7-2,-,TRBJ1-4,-,TGTGCCAGCAGCCGACGGACCTATAATGAAAAACTGTTTTTT,CASSRRTYNEKLFF
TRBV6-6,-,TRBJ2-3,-,TGTGCCAGCAGTTACTTTGGAGACCGCGATACGCAGTATTTT,CASSYFGDRDTQYF
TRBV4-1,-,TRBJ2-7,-,TGCGCCAGCAGCCAAGATTGGGGCACACCACTCTCCTACGAGCAGTACTTC,CASSQDWGTPLSYEQYF
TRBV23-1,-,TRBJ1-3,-,TGCGCCAGCAGTCTCGGACACTTCTCTGGAAACACCATATATTTT,CASSLGHFSGNTIYF
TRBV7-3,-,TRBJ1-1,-,TGTGCCAGCAGCTACTACAGGGACGGTGAAGCTTTCTTT,CASSYYRDGEAFF
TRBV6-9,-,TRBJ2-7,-,TGTGCCAGCAGTTACTCGGACGGCCAGCAGTACTTC,CASSYSDGQQYF
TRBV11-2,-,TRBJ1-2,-,TGTGCCAGCAGCCGGACCTTGGGTTTGAACTATGGCTACACCTTC,CASSRTLGLNYGYTF
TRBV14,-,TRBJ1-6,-,TGTGCCAGCAGCCAGTATGGAAATTCACCCCTCCACTTT,CASSQYGNSPLHF
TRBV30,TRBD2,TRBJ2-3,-,TGTGCCTGGAGTTCTAGCGGGAGCTCAGATACGCAGTATTTT,CAWSSSGSSDTQYF
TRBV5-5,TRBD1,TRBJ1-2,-,TGTGCCAGCAGCTTGGTTCCGGGACAGAGTTATGGCTACACCTTC,CASSLVPGQSYGYTF
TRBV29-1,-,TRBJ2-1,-,TGCAGCGTTGAGGGCCGGGGGGCCCGCAATGAGCAGTTCTTC,CSVEGRGARNEQFF
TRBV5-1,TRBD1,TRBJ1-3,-,TGCGCCAGCAGCCTGAGGGGGACAGGCGGAACTTTAAACACCATATATTTT,CASSLRGTGGTLNTIYF
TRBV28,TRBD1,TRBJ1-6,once,TGTGCCAGCAGGATAGACAGGGGCCAGTATAATTCACCCCTCCACTTT,CASRIDRGQYNSPLHF
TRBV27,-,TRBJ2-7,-,TGTGCCAGCAGTTTTTTCAGTAGCTCCTACGAGCAGTACTTC,CASSFFSSSYEQYF
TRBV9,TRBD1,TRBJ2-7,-,TGTGCCAGCAGCCCCCCCGCTGGGACAGGGGGCGAGCAGTACTTC,CASSPPAGTGGEQYF
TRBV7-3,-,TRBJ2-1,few,TGTGCCAGCAGCGTCAGCGGGCGCTCCTACAATGAGCAGTTCTTC,CASSVSGRSYNEQFF
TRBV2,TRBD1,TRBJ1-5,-,TGTGCCAGCAGTGAGACAGGGCGCAATCAGCCCCAGCATTTT,CASSETGRNQPQHF
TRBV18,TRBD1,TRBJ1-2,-,TGTGCCAGCTCACCACTTCGGGACAGCGGCCATGGCTACACCTTC,CASSPLRDSGHGYTF
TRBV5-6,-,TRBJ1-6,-,TGTGCCAGCAGCGTTTATCCCGGGAGCTCCTATAATTCACCCCTCCACTTT,CASSVYPGSSYNSPLHF
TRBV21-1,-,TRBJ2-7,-,TGTGCCAGCAGCAAAGACGCTTACGAGCAGTACTTC,CASSKDAYEQYF
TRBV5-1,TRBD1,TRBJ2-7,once,TGCGCCAGCAGCTTGATTGAACAGGGGGAAGGCGAGCAGTACTTC,CASSLIEQGEGEQYF
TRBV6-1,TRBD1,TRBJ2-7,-,TGTGCCAGCAGTGATTTTCCGGGACAGGCTGGGGAGCAGTACTTC,CASSDFPGQAGEQYF
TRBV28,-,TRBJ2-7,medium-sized,TGTGCCAGCAATAGGGCGGGACCGGGCGAGCAGTACTTC,CASNRAGPGEQYF
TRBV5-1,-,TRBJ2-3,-,TGCGCCAGCAGCTTGTCCGCTAGCACAGATACGCAGTATTTT,CASSLSASTDTQYF
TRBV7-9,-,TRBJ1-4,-,TGTGCCAGCAGCGACCCCTTCGGAGGGTCCGACGAAAAACTGTTTTTT,CASSDPFGGSDEKLFF
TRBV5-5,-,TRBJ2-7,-,TGTGCCAGCAGCTTGGAAGGACATTCCTACGAGCAGTACTTC,CASSLEGHSYEQYF
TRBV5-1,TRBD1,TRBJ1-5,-,TGCGCCAGCAGCTTGGCGGGACAGACCAATCAGCCCCAGCATTTT,CASSLAGQTNQPQHF
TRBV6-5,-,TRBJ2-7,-,TGTGCCAGCAGTTACGCCGGGGGCTCCTCCGAGCAGTACTTC,CASSYAGGSSEQYF
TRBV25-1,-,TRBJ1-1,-,TGTGCCAGCACCCCGCCGCGGGGGTTCGGCACTGAAGCTTTCTTT,CASTPPRGFGTEAFF
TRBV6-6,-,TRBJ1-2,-,TGTGCCAGCAGTCGAGCGGGGGTTAACTATGGCTACACCTTC,CASSRAGVNYGYTF
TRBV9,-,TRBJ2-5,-,TGTGCCAGCAGCGTCCTAGACGGAGAGACCCAGTACTTC,CASSVLDGETQYF
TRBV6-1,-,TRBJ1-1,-,TGTGCCAGCTCCGGACGGGGACTTATGAACACTGAAGCTTTCTTT,CASSGRGLMNTEAFF
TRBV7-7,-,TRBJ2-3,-,TGTGCCAGCAGAAGGGCAGATACGCAGTATTTT,CASRRADTQYF
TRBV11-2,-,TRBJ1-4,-,TGTGCCAGCAGCTCAACGAATGAAAAACTGTTTTTT,CASSSTNEKLFF
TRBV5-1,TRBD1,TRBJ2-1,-,TGCGCCAGCCATAGGACAGGGGGCAATGAGCAGTTCTTC,CASHRTGGNEQFF
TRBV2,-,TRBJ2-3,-,TGTGCCAGCAGTGTGGAGGGGGGGCGCACAGATACGCAGTATTTT,CASSVEGGRTDTQYF
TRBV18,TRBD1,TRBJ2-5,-,TGTGCCAGTACATCTGGACAGGGCCAAGAGACCCAGTACTTC,CASTSGQGQETQYF
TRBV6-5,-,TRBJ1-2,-,TGTGCCAGCAGTGCCGCCGGCCATGGCTACACCTTC,CASSAAGHGYTF
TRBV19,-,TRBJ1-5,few,TGTGCCAGTAGTACCGCCGGGACAACCAATCAGCCCCAGCATTTT,CASSTAGTTNQPQHF
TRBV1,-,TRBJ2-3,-,TGCACCAGCAGCCCCCCAAAGAATCCTAGCGGGGGCTTTGGAGATACGCAGTATTTT,CTSSPPKNPSGGFGDTQYF
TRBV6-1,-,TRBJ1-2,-,TGTGCCAGCAGCTACCGCCCGGGAGGGCCGTATGGCTACACCTTC,CASSYRPGGPYGYTF
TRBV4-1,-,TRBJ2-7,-,TGCGCCAGCAGCCAAGGCCCTGGGTCAAGGAGCTACGAGCAGTACTTC,CASSQGPGSRSYEQYF
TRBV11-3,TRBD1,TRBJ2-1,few,TGTGCCAGCAGCCCTGGGGGACAGGGGGGGAATGAGCAGTTCTTC,CASSPGGQGGNEQFF
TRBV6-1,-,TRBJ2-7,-,TGTGCCAGCAGTAGTGTCTACGAGCAGTACTTC,CASSSVYEQYF
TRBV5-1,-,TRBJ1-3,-,TGCGCCAGCAGCGACCCCCGCTCTGGAAACACCATATATTTT,CASSDPRSGNTIYF
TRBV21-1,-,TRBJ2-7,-,TGTGCCAGCAGCAAAGGTACAGGGAGCTCCTACGAGCAGTACTTC,CASSKGTGSSYEQYF
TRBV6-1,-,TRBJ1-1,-,TGTGCCAGCAGTGATAGCCCGGGGCGCGGCACTGAAGCTTTCTTT,CASSDSPGRGTEAFF